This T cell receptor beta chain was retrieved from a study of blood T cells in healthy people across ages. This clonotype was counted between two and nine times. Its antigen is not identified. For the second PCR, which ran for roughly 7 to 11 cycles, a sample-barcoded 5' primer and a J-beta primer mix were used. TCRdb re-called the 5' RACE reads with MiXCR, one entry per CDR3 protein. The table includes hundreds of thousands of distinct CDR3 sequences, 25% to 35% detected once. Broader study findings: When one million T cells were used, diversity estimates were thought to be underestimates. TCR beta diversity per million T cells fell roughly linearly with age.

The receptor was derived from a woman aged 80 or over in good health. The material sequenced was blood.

CDR3: CASSLASGVGSPLHF. In DNA, the CDR3 is TGTGCCAGCAGCTTAGCATCAGGGGTAGGGTCACCCCTCCACTTT. The genes are TRBV7-2 and TRBJ1-6; a possible D gene is TRBD1 (6 bases). The germline gives CDR1 SGHTA, CDR2 FQGNSA. V was clipped by 0 bases and J by 10 bases, with 13 bases between them. CDR3 length: 15 amino acids.